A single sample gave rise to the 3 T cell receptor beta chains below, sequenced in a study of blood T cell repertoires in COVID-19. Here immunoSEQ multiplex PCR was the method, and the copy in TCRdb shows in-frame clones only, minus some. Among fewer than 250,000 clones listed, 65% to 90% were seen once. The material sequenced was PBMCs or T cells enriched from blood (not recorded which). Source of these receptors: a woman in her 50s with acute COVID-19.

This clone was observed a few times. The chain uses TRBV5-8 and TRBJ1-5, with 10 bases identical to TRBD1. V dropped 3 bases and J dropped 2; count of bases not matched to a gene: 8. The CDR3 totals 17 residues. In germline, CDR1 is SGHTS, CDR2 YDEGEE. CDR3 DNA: TGTGCCAGCAGCTCCGGGACAGGGGTTTTCGGCAATCAGCCCCAGCATTTT. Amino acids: CASSSGTGVFGNQPQHF.

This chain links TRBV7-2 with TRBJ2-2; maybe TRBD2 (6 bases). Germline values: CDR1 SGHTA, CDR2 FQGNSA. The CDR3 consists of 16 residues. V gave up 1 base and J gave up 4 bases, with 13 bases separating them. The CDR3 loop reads CASSLGTTYPTGELFF. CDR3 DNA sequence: TGTGCCAGCAGCTTAGGGACTACCTACCCCACCGGGGAGCTGTTTTTT.

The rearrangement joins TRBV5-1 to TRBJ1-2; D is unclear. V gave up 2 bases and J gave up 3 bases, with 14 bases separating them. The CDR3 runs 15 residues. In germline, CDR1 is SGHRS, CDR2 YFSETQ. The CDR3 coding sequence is TGCGCCAGCAGCTTTACAGTACTCAAGGACTATGGCTACACCTTC. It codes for CASSFTVLKDYGYTF.